A selection of T cell receptor beta chains follows, all from one sample in a study of cytomegalovirus exposure and HLA in healthy donors. Assay used: immunoSEQ multiplex PCR; TCRdb lists only in-frame clones, some missing. The table has about 190,000 clones, roughly 80% seen once. Input material: PBMCs. The receptors derive from a woman aged 18-29 years in good health and CMV-seronegative. Each CDR3 is given with its conserved first and last residue. Each record gives: V gene, D gene, J gene, clone size, CDR3 DNA, CDR3 protein. A D gene is named only where the DNA matches it firmly. Clone size is given for some rows only: seen once, a few or many times, or a class if the clone is expanded.

V: TRBV9; D: TRBD1; J: TRBJ2-7; size: NA; DNA: TGTGCCAGCAGCGTGGGACAGAACGTCTACGAGCAGTACTTC; CDR3: CASSVGQNVYEQYF
V: TRBV6-1; D: TRBD1; J: TRBJ1-5; size: NA; DNA: TGTGCCACCGGGCAAGGGAACAGGGGCCAGCCCCAGCATTTT; CDR3: CATGQGNRGQPQHF
V: TRBV28; D: TRBD1; J: TRBJ1-1; size: NA; DNA: TGTGCCAGCAGTTTACAGGGGGCGATCGATGAAGCTTTCTTT; CDR3: CASSLQGAIDEAFF
V: TRBV21-1; D: NA; J: TRBJ2-5; size: NA; DNA: TGTGCCAGCAGCAAAGGGGCTAGCGGGAGTGGGGAGCAGTACTTC; CDR3: CASSKGASGSGEQYF
V: TRBV5-1; D: NA; J: TRBJ2-3; size: NA; DNA: TGCGCCAGCAGCTTTCGAGGGTATCCTAGCACAGATACGCAGTATTTT; CDR3: CASSFRGYPSTDTQYF
V: TRBV30; D: NA; J: TRBJ1-6; size: NA; DNA: TGTGCCTGGGGCGTCATGGGCAACCGAATTTCACCCCTCCACTTT; CDR3: CAWGVMGNRISPLHF
V: TRBV9; D: NA; J: TRBJ2-3; size: few; DNA: TGTGCCAGCAGCCCCAGCGTCTCAGGCACAGATACGCAGTATTTT; CDR3: CASSPSVSGTDTQYF
V: TRBV2; D: TRBD1; J: TRBJ1-1; size: NA; DNA: TGTGCCAGCAGTGCGGGACAGGGACTCACCGAAGCTTTCTTT; CDR3: CASSAGQGLTEAFF
V: TRBV15; D: NA; J: TRBJ1-2; size: NA; DNA: TGTGCCACCAGCAGCGAATTTCGTCGAGGGCCCGGGAACTATGGCTACACCTTC; CDR3: CATSSEFRRGPGNYGYTF
V: TRBV10-3; D: NA; J: TRBJ1-4; size: NA; DNA: TGTGCCATCAGTGAAGGTGCGGCAGGGCCTGAAAAACTGTTTTTT; CDR3: CAISEGAAGPEKLFF
V: TRBV5-6; D: NA; J: TRBJ2-3; size: NA; DNA: TGTGCCAGCAGCTTAACAGACACAGATACGCAGTATTTT; CDR3: CASSLTDTDTQYF
V: TRBV28; D: NA; J: TRBJ1-1; size: NA; DNA: TGTGCCAGCAGCCAAACTCGGGGTATCACTGAAGCTTTCTTT; CDR3: CASSQTRGITEAFF
V: TRBV6-1; D: NA; J: TRBJ1-4; size: NA; DNA: TGTGCCAGCAGTGCGGTGATAAATGAAAAACTGTTTTTT; CDR3: CASSAVINEKLFF
V: TRBV30; D: NA; J: TRBJ2-7; size: NA; DNA: TGTGCCTCAAGGGGGACGAGCTCCTACGAGCAGTACTTC; CDR3: CASRGTSSYEQYF
V: TRBV25-1; D: NA; J: TRBJ2-5; size: medium-sized; DNA: TGTGCCAGCAGTGAATCTGGCTTCCAAGAGACCCAGTACTTC; CDR3: CASSESGFQETQYF
V: TRBV11-2; D: TRBD2; J: TRBJ2-5; size: NA; DNA: TGTGCCAGCAGCCAGTGGGGGGAGGGAGAGACCCAGTACTTC; CDR3: CASSQWGEGETQYF
V: TRBV7-2; D: NA; J: TRBJ2-3; size: few; DNA: TGTGCCAGCAGCCCTGGAGGTGCTAGCACAGATACGCAGTATTTT; CDR3: CASSPGGASTDTQYF
V: TRBV11-2; D: TRBD1; J: TRBJ2-7; size: NA; DNA: TGTGCCAGCAGCTTAGGGCCCCGGGGGACAGGGGACGAGCAGTACTTC; CDR3: CASSLGPRGTGDEQYF
V: TRBV2; D: TRBD2; J: TRBJ2-7; size: few; DNA: TGTGCCAGCGGATCCATAGCGGGGGCGCTACCCTACGAGCAGTACTTC; CDR3: CASGSIAGALPYEQYF
V: TRBV7-9; D: TRBD1; J: TRBJ1-4; size: NA; DNA: TGTGCCAGCAGCGCCCGGGACAGGGCGGGTGAAAAACTGTTTTTT; CDR3: CASSARDRAGEKLFF
V: TRBV29-1; D: NA; J: TRBJ2-1; size: NA; DNA: TGCAGCGTTGATGGCCAGTACAATGAGCAGTTCTTC; CDR3: CSVDGQYNEQFF
V: TRBV9; D: NA; J: TRBJ1-1; size: NA; DNA: TGTGCCAGCAGGGGGAGAGATATGAACACTGAAGCTTTCTTT; CDR3: CASRGRDMNTEAFF
V: TRBV4-1; D: NA; J: TRBJ1-5; size: NA; DNA: TGCGCCAGCAGTGAGGGGCAGGGGAGCAATCAGCCCCAGCATTTT; CDR3: CASSEGQGSNQPQHF
V: TRBV29-1; D: NA; J: TRBJ2-3; size: NA; DNA: TGCAGCGTTACTAGCACAGATACGCAGTATTTT; CDR3: CSVTSTDTQYF
V: TRBV6-5; D: NA; J: TRBJ1-1; size: NA; DNA: TGTGCCAGCAGTCCCGCCGTGGGGGGCACTGAAGCTTTCTTT; CDR3: CASSPAVGGTEAFF
V: TRBV27; D: NA; J: TRBJ2-5; size: few; DNA: TGTGCCAGCAGTTTCATAGGGGGAGAGACCCAGTACTTC; CDR3: CASSFIGGETQYF
V: TRBV5-1; D: TRBD2; J: TRBJ2-1; size: few; DNA: TGCGCCAGTCCTAGCGGGAGCTCCTACAATGAGCAGTTCTTC; CDR3: CASPSGSSYNEQFF
V: TRBV29-1; D: NA; J: TRBJ1-1; size: NA; DNA: TGCAGCGTGAGGCAGAACACTGAAGCTTTCTTT; CDR3: CSVRQNTEAFF
V: TRBV5-6; D: TRBD2; J: TRBJ2-1; size: NA; DNA: TGTGCCAGCAGCCCGGGACTAGCGGGGGGGCTTTCGAATGAGCAGTTCTTC; CDR3: CASSPGLAGGLSNEQFF
V: TRBV11-2; D: NA; J: TRBJ2-5; size: NA; DNA: TGTGCCAGCAGCTTAGTTGCGGAGACCCAGTACTTC; CDR3: CASSLVAETQYF
V: TRBV29-1; D: TRBD1; J: TRBJ2-1; size: NA; DNA: TGCAGCGTCGTTGACAGGGAATGGGGTGAGCAGTTCTTC; CDR3: CSVVDREWGEQFF
V: TRBV28; D: NA; J: TRBJ1-4; size: NA; DNA: TGTGCCAGCAGAACAGGGAGCAGAGGAGAAAAACTGTTTTTT; CDR3: CASRTGSRGEKLFF
V: TRBV6-5; D: NA; J: TRBJ2-1; size: few; DNA: TGTGCCAGCAGCGGGAGCATGAGGTTAGTCAATGAGCAGTTCTTC; CDR3: CASSGSMRLVNEQFF
V: TRBV5-1; D: TRBD1; J: TRBJ1-4; size: NA; DNA: TGCGCCAGCAGCGTTGACAGGGGGAACGAAAAACTGTTTTTT; CDR3: CASSVDRGNEKLFF
V: TRBV28; D: NA; J: TRBJ2-7; size: NA; DNA: TGTGCCACCTTCCGTGGGGCGGTCTCCTACGAGCAGTACTTC; CDR3: CATFRGAVSYEQYF
V: TRBV10-3; D: TRBD1; J: TRBJ1-2; size: few; DNA: TGTGCCATCAGTGAGTGGAGGACAGGGGTCAACTATGGCTACACCTTC; CDR3: CAISEWRTGVNYGYTF
V: TRBV5-1; D: NA; J: TRBJ2-4; size: NA; DNA: TGCGCCAGCAGCTTGGATCGCTACTTAACCAAAAACATTCAGTACTTC; CDR3: CASSLDRYLTKNIQYF
V: TRBV7-9; D: TRBD1; J: TRBJ2-1; size: once; DNA: TGTTCCAGCAGACGGACAGGGGGGCTCTCCTACAATGAGCAGTTCTTC; CDR3: CSSRRTGGLSYNEQFF
V: TRBV7-2; D: TRBD1; J: TRBJ1-1; size: NA; DNA: TGTGCCAGCAGCTTAGGGGGGGACAGCAGAACCACTGAAGCTTTCTTT; CDR3: CASSLGGDSRTTEAFF
V: TRBV28; D: TRBD2; J: TRBJ2-3; size: few; DNA: TGTGCCAGCAGTTTTTTTGGGGGAGGGGACCTCACAGATACGCAGTATTTT; CDR3: CASSFFGGGDLTDTQYF
V: TRBV7-9; D: NA; J: TRBJ1-5; size: NA; DNA: TGTGCCAGCAGCTTCGGGGACATGAGAAATCAGCCCCAGCATTTT; CDR3: CASSFGDMRNQPQHF
V: TRBV5-1; D: NA; J: TRBJ1-1; size: NA; DNA: TGCGCCAGCAGCCCCGGACAGAAAGCTTTCTTT; CDR3: CASSPGQKAFF
V: TRBV5-1; D: TRBD2; J: TRBJ2-5; size: NA; DNA: TGCGCCAGCAGCCCCCCCACGACTAGCGGGGGAGAAGAGACCCAGTACTTC; CDR3: CASSPPTTSGGEETQYF
V: TRBV5-6; D: TRBD2; J: TRBJ2-2; size: NA; DNA: TGTGCCAGGGGGGGGAGCACCGGGGAGCTGTTTTTT; CDR3: CARGGSTGELFF
V: TRBV25-1; D: NA; J: TRBJ2-1; size: NA; DNA: TGTGCCAGCGAGGACAGCTCCTACAATGAGCAGTTCTTC; CDR3: CASEDSSYNEQFF
V: TRBV19; D: TRBD2; J: TRBJ2-7; size: NA; DNA: TGTGCCAGCAGACTAGCGGGGGGGTCCTCCTACGAGCAGTACTTC; CDR3: CASRLAGGSSYEQYF
V: TRBV7-9; D: NA; J: TRBJ1-5; size: NA; DNA: TGTGCCAGCAGCCCAGGACTACATCAGCCCCAGCATTTT; CDR3: CASSPGLHQPQHF
V: TRBV1; D: NA; J: TRBJ1-1; size: NA; DNA: TGCACCAGCAGCCAAGCCCAGACAGCGAGTGAAGCTTTCTTT; CDR3: CTSSQAQTASEAFF
V: TRBV6-4; D: NA; J: TRBJ1-6; size: NA; DNA: TGTGCCAGCAGTGACTCGACAAATTCACCCCTCCACTTT; CDR3: CASSDSTNSPLHF
V: TRBV5-4; D: NA; J: TRBJ1-1; size: once; DNA: TGTGCCAGCAGCTCCCTGGGACTGACGAACACTGAAGCTTTCTTT; CDR3: CASSSLGLTNTEAFF
V: TRBV28; D: NA; J: TRBJ1-2; size: few; DNA: TGTGCCAGCAGTTTTAATGTGGGGGGGCCATCCTATGGCTACACCTTC; CDR3: CASSFNVGGPSYGYTF
V: TRBV28; D: NA; J: TRBJ2-1; size: NA; DNA: TGTGCCAGCAGTTCAGGGACTGCCTTGAATGAGCAGTTCTTC; CDR3: CASSSGTALNEQFF
V: TRBV28; D: NA; J: TRBJ2-1; size: once; DNA: TGTGCCAGCAGTTTATTTCATGACAATGAGCAGTTCTTC; CDR3: CASSLFHDNEQFF
V: TRBV7-6; D: TRBD1; J: TRBJ1-6; size: once; DNA: TGTGCCAGCAGCAAAAAAGACAGGGAAGATAATTCACCCCTCCACTTT; CDR3: CASSKKDREDNSPLHF
V: TRBV15; D: NA; J: TRBJ2-5; size: NA; DNA: TGTGCCACCAGCACAGGATACGGGGGTGTCCAAGAGACCCAGTACTTC; CDR3: CATSTGYGGVQETQYF
V: TRBV9; D: TRBD2; J: TRBJ2-3; size: NA; DNA: TGTGCCAGCAGCGTAAGCCTAGCGGGGGACTTTAGCACAGATACGCAGTATTTT; CDR3: CASSVSLAGDFSTDTQYF
V: TRBV5-8; D: NA; J: TRBJ2-3; size: NA; DNA: TGTGCCAGCAGCTTGGTCGTTGTCACAGATACGCAGTATTTT; CDR3: CASSLVVVTDTQYF